Listed here are 12 T cell receptor beta chains from one sample, sequenced in a study of breast tumors, draining lymph nodes, adjacent tissues. TCRdb analysed the multiplex PCR reads with MiXCR anew, one entry per CDR3 protein. This table has about 80,000 distinct CDR3 sequences, roughly a fifth appearing once. Breast cancer patients provided tissue from their axillary draining lymph nodes. Sequenced sample: axillary lymph node tissue. The receptors here all came from a female donor with breast cancer. Some clones in this sample may be carry-over from other donors' samples.

This clonotype was counted many times. The chain recombines TRBV4-2 with TRBJ2-1, with TRBD2 matching 7 bases. Germline CDR1 and CDR2: LGHNA and YNFKEQ. The CDR3 runs 13 residues. J lost 13 bases, V lost 2 bases, and 8 bases had no gene match. The CDR3 reads CASSQIGRESQFF. CDR3 nucleotide sequence: TGTGCCAGCAGCCAAATAGGGCGGGAGTCTCAGTTCTTC.

This clonotype was seen at least ten times. The chain's CDR3 is CSARDPLAGSYEQYF. The DNA for the CDR3 is TGCAGTGCTAGAGATCCTTTAGCGGGATCCTACGAGCAGTACTTC. V gene TRBV20-1 combines with J gene TRBJ2-7; 8 nucleotides agree with TRBD2. The germline CDR1 and CDR2 sequences are DFQATT and SNEGSKA (reference sequence). V lost 0 bases and J lost 1; bases outside the gene matches: 5. This CDR3 spans 15 amino acids.

The chain combines TRBV28 with TRBJ2-7, with D hard to call. The V end was cut by 3 bases, the J end by 3 bases, with 12 bases between. The CDR3 runs 14 residues. CDR1 is MDHEN, CDR2 SYDVKM, per germline. CDR3 bases: TGTGCCAGCAGTTTCGTATTGGGAAACTACGAGCAGTACTTC. Amino acid sequence: CASSFVLGNYEQYF.

A remark on this clonotype: Sequence at one end of the junction differs from germline and may be a read error. The rearrangement links TRBV6-2 or TRBV6-3 to TRBJ2-1, with 7 bases lining up with TRBD2. This CDR3 is built from 15 residues. The germline CDR1 and CDR2 sequences are MNHEY and SVGEGT. CDR3 sequence reads: CASSWSSGPYNEQSF. Written as DNA, the CDR3 is TGTGCCAGCAGTTGGAGTAGCGGGCCCTACAATGAGCAGTCCTTC.

V gene TRBV27 combines with J gene TRBJ2-1, with 8 bases aligning to TRBD1. The CDR3 is 15 residues long. Per the germline V gene, CDR1 is MNHEY and CDR2 is SMNVEV (reference sequence). V shed 6 bases, J shed 1 base, and the junction held 5 bases outside the gene matches. The CDR3: CASSLQGASYNEQFF. CDR3 bases: TGTGCCAGCAGCTTGCAGGGGGCATCCTACAATGAGCAGTTCTTC.

Points on this clonotype: Since the CDR3 does not end with the conserved phenylalanine or tryptophan, this likely comes from a read error. The genes are TRBV7-2 and TRBJ2-3; D is perhaps TRBD1 (6 bases). Germline CDR1 is SGHTA and CDR2 is FQGNSA. This CDR3 contains 15 residues. Here the CDR3 reads CASSSEGVRTDAQYL. CDR3 nucleotides: TGTGCCAGCAGCTCCGAGGGGGTTCGCACAGATGCGCAGTATCTT.

The chain has TRBV27 and TRBJ2-3; tentatively, D is TRBD2 (5 bases). CDR3 length equals 15 residues. The V gene's germline CDR1 is MNHEY and CDR2 SMNVEV (reference sequence). The germline V and J ends were trimmed by 4 bases and 5 bases, with 16 bases remaining between them. The CDR3 bases are TGTGCCAGCAGTTCAAAGGTCCCTCGGGGAGATACGCAGTATTTT. This encodes CASSSKVPRGDTQYF.

This clonotype was counted between two and nine times. V and J are TRBV6-5 and TRBJ2-3; a possible D gene is TRBD2 (6 bases). CDR1 and CDR2 (germline): MNHEY, SVGAGI. V was clipped by 0 bases and J by 4 bases, with 14 bases between them. This CDR3 spans 16 amino acids. In nucleotides, the CDR3 is TGTGCCAGCAGTTACTCCTCAAGACCTAGCGCAGATACGCAGTATTTT. Amino acids: CASSYSSRPSADTQYF.

This clonotype was observed many times. V is TRBV11-2 and J is TRBJ2-7, with 8 bases aligning to TRBD1. The V and J ends lost 3 bases and 0 bases, in that order; junction bases with no gene match: 7. The CDR3 is 16 amino acids. CDR1 and CDR2 from the germline V gene are SGHAT and FQNNGV. CDR3 protein: CASSFRGQVFSYEQYF. The CDR3 DNA reads as TGTGCCAGCAGCTTCCGGGGACAGGTATTCTCCTACGAGCAGTACTTC.

This clonotype was recorded many times. The rearrangement uses TRBV5-1 and TRBJ2-7; D is unresolved. V lost 0 bases and J 2 bases, leaving 6 bases between the germline ends. The CDR3 has 13 residues. Germline V gene lookup returns CDR1 SGHRS and CDR2 YFSETQ. Here the CDR3 reads CASSLDGPYEQYF. In DNA form, the CDR3 reads TGCGCCAGCAGCTTGGACGGACCCTACGAGCAGTACTTC.

With regard to this clonotype: This clone may be a read error of a much larger clone one base away. The chain has TRBV4-1 and TRBJ1-4, with 8 bases lining up with TRBD1. Germline V lookup: CDR1 MGHRA, CDR2 YSYEKL. This CDR3 region has 17 residues. The CDR3 DNA reads as TGCACCAGCAGCCAAGATCGGGGACAGGTTTATAATGAAAAACTGTTTTTT. Its translation: CTSSQDRGQVYNEKLFF.

This clonotype appeared a few times. The chain is built from TRBV3-1 and TRBJ2-1; D unresolved. The CDR3 has 14 amino acids. Trimming cost V 2 bases and J 1 base, with 6 bases left between them. Germline CDR1 and CDR2: LGHDT and YNNKEL (reference sequence). The CDR3 DNA reads as TGTGCCAGCAGCCAAACGAGGTCCTACAATGAGCAGTTCTTC. Residues: CASSQTRSYNEQFF.